Listed below are T cell receptor beta chains from one sample, sequenced in a study of HIV-infected patients and healthy controls. TCRdb reanalysed the 5' RACE reads using MiXCR and keeps one entry per CDR3 protein. The sample has tens of thousands of distinct CDR3 sequences, roughly 16% seen once. What was sequenced was CD4+ T cells from blood. The origin of the receptors is a human donor in good health. CDR3s include the opening cysteine and the closing phenylalanine or tryptophan. The order of the fields is D gene, clone size, V gene, J gene, CDR3 protein, CDR3 DNA. The D gene is left open where the match is weak. Clone size is stated in some rows and not others, as once, few, many or a class when expanded.

D gene: TRBD1
clone size: .
V gene: TRBV7-9
J gene: TRBJ2-3
CDR3 protein: CASSSRQGPDTQYF
CDR3 DNA: TGTGCCAGCAGCTCCAGACAGGGTCCCGATACGCAGTATTTT

D gene: .
clone size: few
V gene: TRBV7-6
J gene: TRBJ1-1
CDR3 protein: CASSAQHGGRTEAFF
CDR3 DNA: TGTGCCAGCAGCGCGCAGCACGGGGGGAGGACTGAAGCTTTCTTT

D gene: .
clone size: few
V gene: TRBV5-1
J gene: TRBJ1-1
CDR3 protein: CASSLALVTEAFF
CDR3 DNA: TGCGCCAGCAGCTTGGCCTTGGTCACTGAAGCTTTCTTT

D gene: .
clone size: many
V gene: TRBV3-1
J gene: TRBJ1-1
CDR3 protein: CASSQGGKEEAFF
CDR3 DNA: TGTGCCAGCAGCCAAGGGGGAAAGGAGGAAGCTTTCTTT

D gene: .
clone size: many
V gene: TRBV5-1
J gene: TRBJ2-7
CDR3 protein: CASSPGTRREQYF
CDR3 DNA: TGCGCCAGCAGCCCTGGGACCCGTAGGGAGCAGTACTTC

D gene: .
clone size: .
V gene: TRBV27
J gene: TRBJ1-4
CDR3 protein: CASSLNRGHNEKPFF
CDR3 DNA: TGTGCCAGCAGTTTGAACAGAGGACATAATGAAAAACCGTTTTTT

D gene: TRBD1
clone size: once
V gene: TRBV19
J gene: TRBJ1-5
CDR3 protein: CASRQNRGNQPQHF
CDR3 DNA: TGTGCCAGTAGACAGAACAGGGGAAATCAGCCCCAGCATTTT

D gene: TRBD1
clone size: .
V gene: TRBV20-1
J gene: TRBJ2-1
CDR3 protein: CSAREPGQGGEQFF
CDR3 DNA: TGCAGTGCTAGAGAACCGGGACAGGGAGGTGAGCAGTTCTTC

D gene: .
clone size: .
V gene: TRBV7-9
J gene: TRBJ1-3
CDR3 protein: CASSLVIRATGNTIYF
CDR3 DNA: TGTGCCAGCAGCTTAGTGATCAGGGCGACTGGAAACACCATATATTTT

D gene: .
clone size: few
V gene: TRBV18
J gene: TRBJ2-1
CDR3 protein: CASSPLSGDNEQFF
CDR3 DNA: TGTGCCAGCTCACCATTATCAGGAGACAATGAGCAGTTCTTC

D gene: .
clone size: .
V gene: TRBV15
J gene: TRBJ1-2
CDR3 protein: CATSRDTRGTNGYTF
CDR3 DNA: TGTGCCACCAGCAGAGATACGAGGGGGACGAATGGCTACACCTTC

D gene: .
clone size: many
V gene: TRBV25-1
J gene: TRBJ1-5
CDR3 protein: CASSGGRAGPQHF
CDR3 DNA: TGTGCCAGCAGTGGGGGGCGGGCAGGGCCCCAGCATTTT

D gene: .
clone size: many
V gene: TRBV29-1
J gene: TRBJ2-2
CDR3 protein: CSVTGTQKMANTGELFF
CDR3 DNA: TGCAGCGTCACCGGGACCCAAAAGATGGCGAACACCGGGGAGCTGTTTTTT

D gene: TRBD1
clone size: .
V gene: TRBV28
J gene: TRBJ2-7
CDR3 protein: CASSSGGLSYEQYF
CDR3 DNA: TGTGCCAGCAGTTCAGGGGGCCTTTCCTACGAGCAGTACTTC

D gene: .
clone size: .
V gene: TRBV9
J gene: TRBJ1-4
CDR3 protein: CASSGGWAGGNEKLFF
CDR3 DNA: TGTGCCAGCAGCGGTGGTTGGGCAGGAGGAAATGAAAAACTGTTTTTT

D gene: TRBD1
clone size: few
V gene: TRBV5-1
J gene: TRBJ2-1
CDR3 protein: CASSLFGQGRDEQFF
CDR3 DNA: TGCGCCAGCAGCTTGTTCGGACAGGGTCGGGATGAGCAGTTCTTC

D gene: TRBD1
clone size: .
V gene: TRBV9
J gene: TRBJ2-7
CDR3 protein: CASSGGTGPSEQYF
CDR3 DNA: TGTGCCAGCAGCGGAGGGACAGGTCCTAGCGAGCAGTACTTC

D gene: .
clone size: few
V gene: TRBV12-3/TRBV12-4
J gene: TRBJ1-2
CDR3 protein: CASTDYRPGFYIGGGYTF
CDR3 DNA: TGTGCCAGCACCGACTACAGACCGGGTTTCTATATAGGGGGTGGCTACACCTTC

D gene: .
clone size: many
V gene: TRBV10-2
J gene: TRBJ1-5
CDR3 protein: CASSERSGWSNQPQHF
CDR3 DNA: TGCGCCAGCAGTGAGCGCTCCGGCTGGAGCAATCAGCCCCAGCATTTT

D gene: .
clone size: .
V gene: TRBV4-2
J gene: TRBJ2-1
CDR3 protein: CASSQESTSSYNEQFF
CDR3 DNA: TGTGCCAGCAGCCAAGAATCAACAAGCTCCTACAATGAGCAGTTCTTC

D gene: TRBD2
clone size: few
V gene: TRBV12-3/TRBV12-4
J gene: TRBJ2-3
CDR3 protein: CASRGGPAGTQYF
CDR3 DNA: TGTGCCAGCAGGGGCGGCCCAGCGGGGACGCAGTATTTT

D gene: .
clone size: .
V gene: TRBV12-3/TRBV12-4
J gene: TRBJ1-2
CDR3 protein: CASSFQDRNGYTF
CDR3 DNA: TGTGCCAGCAGTTTTCAGGATCGGAATGGCTACACCTTC